Listed below are T cell receptor beta chains from one sample, sequenced in a study of regulatory T cells in long-lasting Graves disease. TCRdb passed the multiplex PCR reads through MiXCR, listing each CDR3 protein once. The sample records around 400,000 distinct CDR3 sequences, about 10% being singletons. A further study also used this sample, focusing on T cells in Graves' hyperthyroidism and ophthalmopathy.

Sequenced here: peripheral blood mononuclear cells (PBMCs), sampled at new diagnosis, from a patient treated with antithyroid drugs. The origin of the receptors is a woman aged 18-29 years with Graves disease. Both conserved end residues are part of each CDR3. D genes are given only for firm matches. Some rows mark clone size as missing; the rest say once, few, many or name a class of expanded clone.

clone size: few; J gene: TRBJ2-5; V gene: TRBV20-1; D gene: NA; CDR3 DNA: TGCAGTGCTTCAACGGGACACCTGGGGGAGACCCAGTACTTC; CDR3 protein: CSASTGHLGETQYF
clone size: many; J gene: TRBJ1-6; V gene: TRBV20-1; D gene: TRBD1; CDR3 DNA: TGCAGTGGGGGACGGGACAGAAATAATTCACCCCTCCACTTT; CDR3 protein: CSGGRDRNNSPLHF
clone size: NA; J gene: TRBJ1-5; V gene: TRBV29-1; D gene: NA; CDR3 DNA: TGCAGCGTTGAAGTGACGCCAGGTCAGCCCCAGCATTTT; CDR3 protein: CSVEVTPGQPQHF
clone size: many; J gene: TRBJ1-1; V gene: TRBV4-2; D gene: NA; CDR3 DNA: TGTGCCAGCAGCCGTTCGGCGGGTTCCACTGAAGCTTTCTTT; CDR3 protein: CASSRSAGSTEAFF
clone size: NA; J gene: TRBJ2-7; V gene: TRBV5-1; D gene: TRBD2; CDR3 DNA: TGCGCCAGCAGCTTACTAGCGCGAAACTACGAGCAGTACTTC; CDR3 protein: CASSLLARNYEQYF
clone size: many; J gene: TRBJ1-2; V gene: TRBV15; D gene: NA; CDR3 DNA: TGTGCCACCAGCAGAGGGAGGGCGCTGGGCTATGGCTACACCTTC; CDR3 protein: CATSRGRALGYGYTF
clone size: NA; J gene: TRBJ2-3; V gene: TRBV11-2; D gene: TRBD2; CDR3 DNA: TGTGCCAGCAGCCGACAAGCGGGAGTCATAGATACGCAGTATTTT; CDR3 protein: CASSRQAGVIDTQYF
clone size: many; J gene: TRBJ2-7; V gene: TRBV12-3/TRBV12-4; D gene: NA; CDR3 DNA: TGTGCCAGCAGTCCCTCGGACGGAAGCTCCTACGAGCAGTACTTC; CDR3 protein: CASSPSDGSSYEQYF
clone size: NA; J gene: TRBJ2-5; V gene: TRBV9; D gene: TRBD1; CDR3 DNA: TGTGCCAGCAGCGTAGGACAGGGGGCTGGAGAGACCCAGTACTTC; CDR3 protein: CASSVGQGAGETQYF
clone size: few; J gene: TRBJ1-1; V gene: TRBV7-9; D gene: NA; CDR3 DNA: TGTGCCAGCAGCTTGATGAAGTCGCTGGGGCGCGGTGAAGCTTTCTTT; CDR3 protein: CASSLMKSLGRGEAFF
clone size: once; J gene: TRBJ1-4; V gene: TRBV20-1; D gene: NA; CDR3 DNA: TGCAGTGCTAGAACCATCAGAACAGGGAATGAAAAACTGTTTTTT; CDR3 protein: CSARTIRTGNEKLFF
clone size: many; J gene: TRBJ2-3; V gene: TRBV12-3/TRBV12-4; D gene: NA; CDR3 DNA: TGTGCCAGCAGACTATTAAACTGGCCTAGCACAGATACGCAGTATTTT; CDR3 protein: CASRLLNWPSTDTQYF
clone size: many; J gene: TRBJ2-1; V gene: TRBV28; D gene: NA; CDR3 DNA: TGTGCCAGCAGGGGGCCAGCCCCTGTCTACAATGAGCAGTTCTTC; CDR3 protein: CASRGPAPVYNEQFF
clone size: many; J gene: TRBJ2-7; V gene: TRBV28; D gene: NA; CDR3 DNA: TGTGCCAGCAAAAAGGGGGGCGAGACCTACGAGCAGTACTTC; CDR3 protein: CASKKGGETYEQYF
clone size: NA; J gene: TRBJ1-2; V gene: TRBV29-1; D gene: NA; CDR3 DNA: TGCAGCGTTGAAGATCGGCACTATGGCTACACCTTC; CDR3 protein: CSVEDRHYGYTF
clone size: many; J gene: TRBJ2-2; V gene: TRBV18; D gene: NA; CDR3 DNA: TGTGCCAGCTCGGCCAGCTGGCTCTCGAACACCGGGGAGCTGTTTTTT; CDR3 protein: CASSASWLSNTGELFF
clone size: NA; J gene: TRBJ1-5; V gene: TRBV15; D gene: NA; CDR3 DNA: TGTGCCACCAGCAGAGACCCCAGTTTCAATCAGCCCCAGCATTTT; CDR3 protein: CATSRDPSFNQPQHF
clone size: once; J gene: TRBJ2-1; V gene: TRBV27; D gene: NA; CDR3 DNA: TGTGCCAGCAGTAGTCAGTCGAGCTCCTACAATGAGCAGTTCTTC; CDR3 protein: CASSSQSSSYNEQFF
clone size: many; J gene: TRBJ2-7; V gene: TRBV28; D gene: NA; CDR3 DNA: TGTGCCAGCAGTTACCGGGACATGGGCGGCTACGAGCAGTACTTC; CDR3 protein: CASSYRDMGGYEQYF
clone size: many; J gene: TRBJ1-6; V gene: TRBV20-1; D gene: NA; CDR3 DNA: TGCAGTGCTAGGAACCCCGACTTTGCGCCTTATAATTCACCCCTCCACTTT; CDR3 protein: CSARNPDFAPYNSPLHF
clone size: few; J gene: TRBJ2-3; V gene: TRBV5-4; D gene: TRBD2; CDR3 DNA: TGTGCCAGCAGCACGGGACTAGCGGGCACAGATACGCAGTATTTT; CDR3 protein: CASSTGLAGTDTQYF
clone size: many; J gene: TRBJ2-3; V gene: TRBV4-3; D gene: NA; CDR3 DNA: TGCGCCAGCAGCCAAGTGACAGGTACAGATACGCAGTATTTT; CDR3 protein: CASSQVTGTDTQYF
clone size: many; J gene: TRBJ2-3; V gene: TRBV11-3; D gene: NA; CDR3 DNA: TGTGCCAGCAGCCTGAACCGGCAGACAGATACGCAGTATTTT; CDR3 protein: CASSLNRQTDTQYF
clone size: many; J gene: TRBJ2-7; V gene: TRBV12-3/TRBV12-4; D gene: TRBD2; CDR3 DNA: TGTGCCAGCAGTTGGACTAGCGGCACCTCCATTGCCTACGAGCAGTACTTC; CDR3 protein: CASSWTSGTSIAYEQYF
clone size: many; J gene: TRBJ2-1; V gene: TRBV6-1; D gene: TRBD1; CDR3 DNA: TGTGCCAGCAGCGGACAGGGGGAGTACAATGAGCAGTTCTTC; CDR3 protein: CASSGQGEYNEQFF